This is a list of T cell receptor beta chains from one sample in a study of T cell responses to AZD1222 COVID-19 vaccine. The table came from immunoSEQ multiplex PCR; TCRdb's copy has only in-frame clones and leaves some out. The data contain tens of thousands of clones, about 90% of them singletons. Material: peripheral blood, obtained on day 0 of AZD1222 vaccination. Source of these receptors: an adult in good health. Each CDR3 is given with its conserved first and last residue. D genes are given only for firm matches. Clone size is given for some rows only: seen once, a few or many times, or a class if the clone is expanded.

CDR3 | DNA | length | size | J | V | D
CASSFSGSQFF | TGTGCCAGCAGTTTTAGCGGGAGCCAATTCTTC | 11 | - | TRBJ2-1 | TRBV12-3/TRBV12-4 | TRBD2
CASWGGANVLTF | TGTGCCAGCTGGGGTGGGGCCAACGTCCTGACTTTC | 12 | - | TRBJ2-6 | TRBV6-5 | -
CASSKEGAGGYTF | TGTGCCAGCAGCAAGGAGGGGGCGGGCGGCTACACCTTC | 13 | - | TRBJ1-2 | TRBV21-1 | -
CATRDRVGTDTQYF | TGTGCCACCAGAGACAGGGTTGGCACAGATACGCAGTATTTT | 14 | - | TRBJ2-3 | TRBV27 | TRBD1
CASSLSPPRGQGETF | TGTGCCAGCAGTTTATCCCCACCTCGCGGACAGGGAGAGACCTTC | 15 | - | TRBJ1-2 | TRBV27 | TRBD1
CASSSSPSNEQFF | TGTGCCAGCAGCTCCTCCCCTAGCAATGAGCAGTTCTTC | 13 | - | TRBJ2-1 | TRBV7-3 | -
CASGAADRAHGYTF | TGTGCCAGCGGGGCCGCCGACAGGGCACATGGCTACACCTTC | 14 | - | TRBJ1-2 | TRBV6-5 | TRBD1
CASSGLYTVGDVSNQPQHF | TGTGCCAGCAGTGGGCTATATACAGTGGGCGATGTGAGCAATCAGCCCCAGCATTTT | 19 | - | TRBJ1-5 | TRBV6-1 | -
CASSHSPRGEAFF | TGTGCCAGCAGCCATAGCCCAAGGGGAGAAGCTTTCTTT | 13 | - | TRBJ1-1 | TRBV3-1/TRBV3-2 | -
CSVVLAGSYEQYF | TGCAGCGTTGTTCTGGCCGGATCCTACGAGCAGTACTTC | 13 | - | TRBJ2-7 | TRBV29-1 | -
CASSRWTSGSGYEQYF | TGTGCCAGCAGCAGATGGACTAGCGGGAGCGGCTACGAGCAGTACTTC | 16 | - | TRBJ2-7 | TRBV11-2 | TRBD2
CASSARLSSTDTQYF | TGTGCCAGCAGCGCCCGACTCTCTAGCACAGATACGCAGTATTTT | 15 | - | TRBJ2-3 | TRBV9 | -
CASSLSTEAFF | TGTGCCAGCAGCTTATCCACTGAAGCTTTCTTT | 11 | - | TRBJ1-1 | TRBV7-9 | -
CASSQGTGNEQFF | TGTGCCAGCAGCCAAGGGACAGGGAATGAGCAGTTCTTC | 13 | once | TRBJ2-1 | TRBV3-1/TRBV3-2 | TRBD1
CASSDQGIFYEQYF | TGTGCCAGCAGTGACCAGGGTATTTTCTACGAGCAGTACTTC | 14 | - | TRBJ2-7 | TRBV2 | -
CATLGNQPQHF | TGTGCCACCCTCGGGAATCAGCCCCAGCATTTT | 11 | - | TRBJ1-5 | TRBV6-5 | -
CASSLASGSFYEQFF | TGCGCCAGCAGCTTGGCTAGCGGGAGTTTCTATGAGCAGTTCTTC | 15 | - | TRBJ2-1 | TRBV5-1 | TRBD2
CASSVSGAYNEQFF | TGTGCCAGCAGTGTTAGCGGGGCTTACAATGAGCAGTTCTTC | 14 | - | TRBJ2-1 | TRBV25-1 | TRBD2
CTSSQPGLAGGPGELFF | TGCACCAGCAGCCAGCCCGGACTAGCGGGAGGTCCCGGGGAGCTGTTTTTT | 17 | - | TRBJ2-2 | TRBV1 | -
CASSTRLAGNEQFF | TGTGCCAGTAGTACTCGACTAGCGGGCAATGAGCAGTTCTTC | 14 | - | TRBJ2-1 | TRBV19 | TRBD2
CASSAAGGWEGLGTEAFF | TGTGCCAGCAGTGCAGCAGGGGGCTGGGAGGGACTTGGCACTGAAGCTTTCTTT | 18 | - | TRBJ1-1 | TRBV27 | TRBD1
CAWSRGWSPDTQYF | TGTGCCTGGAGTCGGGGCTGGTCCCCAGATACGCAGTATTTT | 14 | - | TRBJ2-3 | TRBV30 | -
CAWSRGSGNTIYF | TGTGCCTGGAGTCGTGGATCGGGAAACACCATATATTTT | 13 | - | TRBJ1-3 | TRBV30 | -
CASSPTPGTGGLYEQYF | TGTGCCAGCAGCCCCACCCCCGGGACAGGGGGTCTCTACGAGCAGTACTTC | 17 | - | TRBJ2-7 | TRBV3-1/TRBV3-2 | TRBD1
CASSSRTGVDF | TGTGCCAGCAGTTCCCGGACAGGGGTGGACTTC | 11 | - | TRBJ2-5 | TRBV28 | TRBD1
CASSQWGNGELFF | TGTGCCAGCAGCCAATGGGGTAACGGGGAGCTGTTTTTT | 13 | - | TRBJ2-2 | TRBV14 | -
CASSLIPSYEQYF | TGTGCCAGCAGTCTTATTCCCAGCTACGAGCAGTACTTC | 13 | - | TRBJ2-7 | TRBV27 | -
CASSPLGAETQYF | TGTGCCAGCAGCCCTCTGGGAGCGGAGACCCAGTACTTC | 13 | - | TRBJ2-5 | TRBV7-3 | -
CASSPRRDLYGYTF | TGTGCCAGCAGTCCCCGGCGGGACCTCTATGGCTACACCTTC | 14 | once | TRBJ1-2 | TRBV27 | -
CASSLRQGGYGYTF | TGTGCCAGCAGTTTGAGACAGGGCGGCTATGGCTACACCTTC | 14 | - | TRBJ1-2 | TRBV6-5 | TRBD1
CASSEQGSTEAFF | TGTGCCAGCAGTGAACAGGGGTCGACTGAAGCTTTCTTT | 13 | - | TRBJ1-1 | TRBV7-8 | TRBD1
CARSLNTSGYYDWQYF | TGTGCCAGAAGCTTAAACACTAGCGGATACTACGACTGGCAGTACTTC | 16 | - | TRBJ2-7 | TRBV5-3 | TRBD2
CASSGPGGLSTDTQYF | TGTGCCAGCAGCGGGCCTGGGGGGCTCAGCACAGATACGCAGTATTTT | 16 | once | TRBJ2-3 | TRBV9 | -
CASKAQVNTEAFF | TGTGCCAGCAAGGCACAGGTTAACACTGAAGCTTTCTTT | 13 | - | TRBJ1-1 | TRBV27 | -
CASGPGQGEAFF | TGTGCCAGCGGCCCTGGACAGGGTGAAGCTTTCTTT | 12 | - | TRBJ1-1 | TRBV2 | TRBD1